These 24 T cell receptor beta chains were all obtained from the same sample, sequenced in a study of CD8+ T cells in alopecia areata. In each case, RNA was isolated and then reverse transcribed into cDNA as the sequencing template. Clones were sequenced by immunoSEQ multiplex PCR, and TCRdb holds only the in-frame ones, with some missing. The table includes a few hundred thousand clones, 60% detected once. As to treatment: oral pan-JAK inhibitor, 5-10 mg twice daily. Sequenced material: CD4+ T cells sorted from blood, taken at approximately week 52, from a patient treated with tofacitinib. Source of these receptors: a human donor with alopecia areata.

This clone was observed a handful of times. V usage is TRBV29-1 and J usage is TRBJ2-3, with a weak D call TRBD2 (6 bases). CDR1 is SQVTM and CDR2 is ANQGSEA in the germline V gene. The CDR3 is made up of 13 amino acids. Trimming pared 7 bases from V and 1 base from J, leaving 12 bases between. The CDR3 is CSAVPGGTDTQYF. CDR3 bases: TGCAGCGCCGTACCGGGGGGCACAGATACGCAGTATTTT.

The V gene is TRBV5-4, the J gene TRBJ1-2; tentative D call: TRBD1 (5 bases). Trimming pared 5 bases from V and 2 bases from J, leaving 10 bases between. The CDR3 is 13 residues long. Germline V gene sequence: CDR1 SGHNT, CDR2 YYREEE (reference sequence). This CDR3 reads CASSPRGNYGYTF. The CDR3, as DNA: TGTGCCAGCAGTCCCCGGGGGAACTATGGCTACACCTTC.

The table lists this clone with a few counts. This sequence joins TRBV9 and TRBJ1-2; TRBD1 aligns across 8 bases. J lost 8 bases, V lost 3 bases, and 9 bases had no gene match. The germline gives CDR1 SGDLS, CDR2 YYNGEE. The CDR3 contains 14 residues. The CDR3 protein is CASSEPQGARGYTF. CDR3 DNA: TGTGCCAGCAGCGAGCCCCAGGGGGCTCGGGGCTACACCTTC. The whole variable domain, filled in from reference TRBV9 and TRBJ1-2, reads DSGVTQTPKHLITATGQRVTLRCSPRSGDLSVYWYQQSLDQGLQFLIQYYNGEERAKGNILERFSAQQFPDLHSELNLSSLELGDSALYFCASSEPQGARGYTFGSGTRLTVV.

The rearrangement links TRBV27 to TRBJ1-1; D possibly corresponds to TRBD1 (6 bases). Germline values: CDR1 MNHEY, CDR2 SMNVEV (reference sequence). The length of the CDR3 is 15 residues. Trimming removed 0 bases at V and 3 bases at J, with 11 bases between. In nucleotides, the CDR3 is TGTGCCAGCAGTTTATCGTATGGGGGGCACACTGAAGCTTTCTTT. This sequence encodes CASSLSYGGHTEAFF.

This chain joins TRBV4-1 and TRBJ2-4; D unclear. CDR1 and CDR2 from the germline V gene are MGHRA and YSYEKL. With 4 bases removed from V and 0 bases from J, the gap between germline ends came to 10 bases. The CDR3 is 15 residues long. CDR3 residues: CASSPLQLAKNIQYF. The CDR3 nucleotides read TGCGCCAGCAGCCCCTTACAGCTAGCCAAAAACATTCAGTACTTC.

This chain uses TRBV30 with TRBJ2-1, with D unclear. Trimming shortened V by 2 bases and J by 6 bases, and 11 bases separated the two germline ends. This CDR3 is built from 13 residues. Germline assignment: CDR1 GTSNPN and CDR2 SVGIG (reference sequence). CDR3 protein: CAWSFPETNEQFF. For the CDR3, the DNA is TGTGCCTGGAGTTTCCCCGAGACCAATGAGCAGTTCTTC.

The chain has TRBV2 and TRBJ1-1, with D possibly TRBD1 on 5 matching bases. Trimming cost V 9 bases and J 7 bases, with 18 bases left between them. The CDR3 runs 13 residues. The germline V gene has CDR1 SNHLY and CDR2 FYNNEI. CDR3 sequence: CARSNSGQGEAFF. CDR3 nucleotides: TGTGCCAGAAGTAACAGCGGGCAGGGTGAAGCTTTCTTT.

The sample holds a few counts of this clone. V is TRBV27 and J is TRBJ1-2; D uncertain. With 3 bases removed from V and 8 bases from J, the gap between germline ends came to 10 bases. The CDR3 length is 12 residues. The germline CDR1 and CDR2 sequences are MNHEY and SMNVEV (reference sequence). The CDR3 region is CASSFHNAGYTF. In nucleotides, the CDR3 is TGTGCCAGCAGTTTCCATAATGCAGGCTACACCTTC.

In DNA, the CDR3 is TGCAGTGCCCCGACGGGGTTAGGCTACACCTTC. It codes for CSAPTGLGYTF. The V gene is TRBV20-1, the J gene TRBJ1-2; D ambiguous. The CDR3 sequence is 11 residues long. The germline V and J ends were trimmed by 6 bases and 8 bases, with 13 bases remaining between them. From germline, CDR1 is DFQATT and CDR2 SNEGSKA (reference sequence).

This clone has only a few counts. The chain is built from TRBV9 and TRBJ2-3; D might be TRBD2 (5 bases). Trimming stripped 4 bases from V and 0 bases from J, with 12 bases between. CDR3 size: 15 residues. Germline CDR1 and CDR2: SGDLS and YYNGEE. CDR3: CASSLTGTSTDTQYF. The CDR3 nucleotides read TGTGCCAGCAGCCTGACGGGAACTAGCACAGATACGCAGTATTTT.

This rearrangement joins TRBV4-2 to TRBJ2-3; D is unresolved. The CDR3 loop spans 13 amino acids. In germline, CDR1 is LGHNA, CDR2 YNFKEQ. Deletions cut 2 bases from V and 0 bases from J, with 3 bases between. CDR3 DNA: TGTGCCAGCAGCCAACGAAGCACAGATACGCAGTATTTT. Its translation is CASSQRSTDTQYF.

The V call is TRBV27, the J call TRBJ2-2; tentative D call: TRBD1 (7 bases). Germline V gene sequence: CDR1 MNHEY, CDR2 SMNVEV (reference sequence). The ends were cut back, 6 bases at V and 4 bases at J, with 12 bases in the middle. This CDR3 spans 14 amino acids. The CDR3 DNA reads TGTGCCAGCAGACGACAGGGAGGCACCGGGGAGCTGTTTTTT. Its protein product is CASRRQGGTGELFF.

This clone has just a few counts. This chain links TRBV5-4 with TRBJ1-1, with unresolved D. The germline CDR1 and CDR2 sequences are SGHNT and YYREEE (reference sequence). V dropped 0 bases and J dropped 2 bases, with 14 bases sitting between them. The CDR3 length is 16 residues. The CDR3 sequence: CASSLVSTTLNTEAFF. The CDR3 DNA reads TGTGCCAGCAGCTTGGTCTCGACCACCCTAAACACTGAAGCTTTCTTT.

V gene TRBV30 combines with J gene TRBJ1-3, with TRBD1 matching 7 bases. The CDR3 has 15 amino acids. Germline trimming cut 3 bases from V and 0 bases from J; bases unmatched to any gene: 5. Germline V CDR1 and CDR2: GTSNPN, SVGIG (reference sequence). The CDR3 coding sequence is TGTGCCTGGAGCTATTCAGGGGGCTCTGGAAACACCATATATTTT. This gives the protein CAWSYSGGSGNTIYF.

The chain couples TRBV30 to TRBJ2-2; D gene uncertain. Germline V gene data show CDR1 as GTSNPN and CDR2 as SVGIG (reference sequence). With 3 bases removed from V and 6 bases from J, the gap between germline ends came to 5 bases. CDR3 length: 11 residues. This CDR3 is CAWSAAGELFF. CDR3 DNA: TGTGCCTGGAGCGCAGCCGGGGAGCTGTTTTTT.

The V and J genes are TRBV15 and TRBJ1-5; 7 bases are a match to TRBD1. The length of the CDR3 is 13 residues. After removal of 2 bases from V and 6 bases from J, the junction contained 1 base not matched to a gene. In germline, CDR1 is LNHNV, CDR2 YYDKDF (reference sequence). The CDR3 coding sequence is TGTGCCACCAGCAGATACAGGGGTCAGCCCCAGCATTTT. Its translation is CATSRYRGQPQHF.

This clone was seen a handful of times. V is TRBV27 and J is TRBJ2-3; TRBD2 aligns across 8 bases. Germline CDR1 is MNHEY and CDR2 is SMNVEV (reference sequence). This CDR3 contains 16 residues. V shed 7 bases, J shed 0 bases, and the junction held 9 bases outside the gene matches. The CDR3 DNA is TGTGCCAGCAACGACCAGTCGGGGGGGAGCACAGATACGCAGTATTTT. Its translation: CASNDQSGGSTDTQYF.

V usage is TRBV11-2 and J usage is TRBJ2-1; the D gene is possibly TRBD1 (5 bases). This CDR3 has 15 amino acids. The ends were cut back, 5 bases at V and 0 bases at J, with 11 bases in the middle. In germline, CDR1 is SGHAT, CDR2 FQNNGV. DNA for the CDR3: TGTGCCAGCAGCCCCGGACAAGGCTCCTACAATGAGCAGTTCTTC. It specifies CASSPGQGSYNEQFF.

J is TRBJ2-3 and V is TRBV29-1, with unresolved D. CDR1 SQVTM and CDR2 ANQGSEA come from the germline V gene. CDR3 length equals 14 residues. The ends were cut back, 7 bases at V and 0 bases at J, with 14 bases in the middle. Written as DNA, the CDR3 is TGCAGCGCCGATATGGAGCTTAGCACAGATACGCAGTATTTT. Translating it yields CSADMELSTDTQYF.

This clone was counted only a few times. J is TRBJ2-6 and V is TRBV29-1; no firm D call. Germline lookup yields CDR1 SQVTM and CDR2 ANQGSEA. The CDR3 runs to 13 residues. Trimming left V 6 bases short and J 0 bases short, with 6 bases between. This CDR3 is CSVRNSGANVLTF. The CDR3 DNA sequence: TGCAGCGTGAGGAACTCTGGGGCCAACGTCCTGACTTTC.

The J gene is TRBJ2-7, the V gene TRBV5-4; D unclear. Per germline, CDR1 SGHNT and CDR2 YYREEE (reference sequence). The germline V and J ends were trimmed by 7 bases and 5 bases, with 16 bases remaining between them. The CDR3 is made up of 13 amino acids. The CDR3 protein is CASLGPGSHEQYF. The CDR3 bases are TGTGCCAGCTTAGGCCCCGGGTCCCACGAGCAGTACTTC.

This chain uses TRBV29-1 with TRBJ2-3, with 13 bases identical to TRBD2. With 6 bases clipped from V and 0 bases from J, the junction kept 3 bases outside the gene matches. The CDR3 loop spans 15 amino acids. The germline gives CDR1 SQVTM, CDR2 ANQGSEA. The CDR3 region is CSVRTSGGSTDTQYF. CDR3 nucleotides: TGCAGCGTCCGGACTAGCGGGGGTAGCACAGATACGCAGTATTTT.

The gene calls are TRBV10-3 and TRBJ2-2; TRBD1 might be the D (6 bases). CDR1 ENHRY and CDR2 SYGVKD come from the germline V gene. With 7 bases removed from V and 6 bases from J, the gap between germline ends came to 6 bases. CDR3 size: 11 residues. The DNA for the CDR3 is TGTGCCATCAAGGGGGCCGGGGAGCTGTTTTTT. This translates into CAIKGAGELFF.

V and J are TRBV6-1 and TRBJ2-5; the D gene could be TRBD1 or TRBD2 (5 bases each). Looked up from germline, CDR1 is MNHNS and CDR2 is SASEGT. CDR3 length: 13 residues. V shed 1 base and J shed 5 bases, with 8 bases lying between them. The CDR3 bases are TGTGCCAGCAGTGAAGTAGGGGAGGAGACCCAGTACTTC. Its translation: CASSEVGEETQYF.